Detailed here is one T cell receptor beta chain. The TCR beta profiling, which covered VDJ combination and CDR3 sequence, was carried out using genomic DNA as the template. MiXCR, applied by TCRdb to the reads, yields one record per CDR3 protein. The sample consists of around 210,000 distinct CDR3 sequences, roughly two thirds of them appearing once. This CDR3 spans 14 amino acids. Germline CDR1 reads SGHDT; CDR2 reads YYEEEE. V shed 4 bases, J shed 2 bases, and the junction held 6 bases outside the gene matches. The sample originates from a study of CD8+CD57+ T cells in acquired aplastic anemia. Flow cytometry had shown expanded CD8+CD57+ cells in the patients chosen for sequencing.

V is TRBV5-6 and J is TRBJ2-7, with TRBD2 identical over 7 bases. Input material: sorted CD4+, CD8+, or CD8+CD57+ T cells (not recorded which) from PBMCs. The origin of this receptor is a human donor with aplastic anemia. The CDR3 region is CASSPTGTTYEQYF. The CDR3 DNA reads TGTGCCAGCAGCCCGACCGGGACTACCTACGAGCAGTACTTC.